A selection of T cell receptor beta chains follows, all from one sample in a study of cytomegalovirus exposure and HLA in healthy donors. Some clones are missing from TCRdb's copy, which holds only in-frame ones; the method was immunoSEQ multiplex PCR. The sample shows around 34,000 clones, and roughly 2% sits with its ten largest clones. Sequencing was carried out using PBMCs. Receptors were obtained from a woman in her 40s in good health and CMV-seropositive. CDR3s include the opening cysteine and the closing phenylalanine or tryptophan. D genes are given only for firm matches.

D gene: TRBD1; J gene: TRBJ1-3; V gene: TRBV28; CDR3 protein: CASLQGGSGNTIYF; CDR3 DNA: TGTGCCAGCCTACAGGGGGGATCTGGAAACACCATATATTTT
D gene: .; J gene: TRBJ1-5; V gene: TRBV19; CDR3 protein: CASSIVGPGMDYSNQPQHF; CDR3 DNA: TGTGCCAGTAGTATAGTAGGGCCAGGGATGGACTATAGCAATCAGCCCCAGCATTTT
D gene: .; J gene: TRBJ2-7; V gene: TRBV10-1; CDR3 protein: CASSESLGSYEQYF; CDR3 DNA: TGCGCCAGCAGTGAGTCGTTGGGGAGCTACGAGCAGTACTTC
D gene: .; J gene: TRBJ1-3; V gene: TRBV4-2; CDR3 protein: CASSQEGQLSGNTIYF; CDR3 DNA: TGTGCCAGCAGCCAGGAAGGACAGCTCTCTGGAAACACCATATATTTT
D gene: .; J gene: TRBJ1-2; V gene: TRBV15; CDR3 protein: CATSRDREGYYGYTF; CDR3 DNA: TGTGCCACCAGCAGAGACAGGGAAGGGTACTATGGCTACACCTTC
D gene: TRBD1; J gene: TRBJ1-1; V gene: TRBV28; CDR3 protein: CASSLRTGVFGSGEAFF; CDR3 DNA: TGTGCCAGCAGTTTAAGGACAGGGGTATTTGGTAGTGGTGAAGCTTTCTTT
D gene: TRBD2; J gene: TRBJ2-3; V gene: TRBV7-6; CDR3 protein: CASSRWASGALRTDTQYF; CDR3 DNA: TGTGCCAGCAGCCGGTGGGCTAGCGGGGCCCTCCGAACAGATACGCAGTATTTT
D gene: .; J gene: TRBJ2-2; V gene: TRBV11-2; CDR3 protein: CASSLALGGNTGELFF; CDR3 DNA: TGTGCCAGCAGCTTAGCCCTAGGAGGGAACACCGGGGAGCTGTTTTTT
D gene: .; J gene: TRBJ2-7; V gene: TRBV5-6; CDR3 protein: CASSFLSSTQYF; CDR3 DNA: TGTGCCAGCAGCTTTTTGTCGAGCACGCAGTACTTC
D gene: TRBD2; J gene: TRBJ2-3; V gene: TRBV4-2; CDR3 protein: CASSQGLAVGTDTQYF; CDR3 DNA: TGTGCCAGCAGCCAAGGACTAGCCGTCGGCACAGATACGCAGTATTTT
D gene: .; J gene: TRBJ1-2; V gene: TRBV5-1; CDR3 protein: CASSSVRADYGYTF; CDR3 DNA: TGCGCCAGCAGTTCAGTCAGGGCTGACTATGGCTACACCTTC
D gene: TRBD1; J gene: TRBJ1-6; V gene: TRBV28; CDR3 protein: CASTRQGIDYNSPLHF; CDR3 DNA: TGTGCCAGCACACGACAGGGCATTGATTATAATTCACCCCTCCACTTT
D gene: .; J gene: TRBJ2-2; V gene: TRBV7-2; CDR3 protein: CASSFAAAATGELFF; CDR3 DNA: TGTGCCAGCAGCTTCGCGGCGGCCGCCACCGGGGAGCTGTTTTTT
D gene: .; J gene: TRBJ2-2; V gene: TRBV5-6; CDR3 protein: CASSLEVNLANTGELFF; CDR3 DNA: TGTGCCAGCAGCTTAGAGGTTAACCTGGCGAACACCGGGGAGCTGTTTTTT
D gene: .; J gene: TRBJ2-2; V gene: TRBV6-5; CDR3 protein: CASSYSGAVNTGELFF; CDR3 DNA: TGTGCCAGCAGTTACTCGGGGGCTGTGAACACCGGGGAGCTGTTTTTT
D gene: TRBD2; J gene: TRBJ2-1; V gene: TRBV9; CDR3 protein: CASSPTSGTYNEQFF; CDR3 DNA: TGTGCCAGCAGCCCGACTAGCGGGACCTACAATGAGCAGTTCTTC
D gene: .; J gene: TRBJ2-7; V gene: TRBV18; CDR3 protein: CASSPLPGEGSYEQYF; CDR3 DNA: TGTGCCAGCTCACCCCTCCCAGGGGAAGGCTCCTACGAGCAGTACTTC
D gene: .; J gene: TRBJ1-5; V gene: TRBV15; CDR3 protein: CATSRDRRGQPQHF; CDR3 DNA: TGTGCCACCAGCAGAGATCGAAGGGGTCAGCCCCAGCATTTT
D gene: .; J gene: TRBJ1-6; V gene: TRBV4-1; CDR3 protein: CASSQVRGGYNSPLHF; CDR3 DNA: TGCGCCAGCAGCCAAGTCCGCGGGGGATATAATTCACCCCTCCACTTT
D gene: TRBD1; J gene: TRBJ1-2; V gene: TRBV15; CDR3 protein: CATSSPGTGYYGYTF; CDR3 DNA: TGTGCCACCAGCAGTCCCGGGACAGGGTACTATGGCTACACCTTC
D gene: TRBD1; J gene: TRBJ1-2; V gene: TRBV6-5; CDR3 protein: CASAKTGGNYGYTF; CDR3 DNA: TGTGCCAGCGCAAAAACAGGGGGAAATTATGGCTACACCTTC
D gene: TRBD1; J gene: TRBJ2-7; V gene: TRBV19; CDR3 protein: CASSRLGTAFVEQYF; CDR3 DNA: TGTGCCAGTAGTAGACTTGGGACAGCCTTTGTCGAGCAGTACTTC
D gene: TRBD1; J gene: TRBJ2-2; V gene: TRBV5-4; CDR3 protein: CASSRGTGKTNTGELFF; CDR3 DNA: TGTGCCAGCAGCCGAGGGACAGGGAAGACGAACACCGGGGAGCTGTTTTTT
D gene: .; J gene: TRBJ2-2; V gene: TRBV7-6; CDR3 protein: CASRGTNTGELFF; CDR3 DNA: TGTGCCAGTAGGGGGACCAACACCGGGGAGCTGTTTTTT
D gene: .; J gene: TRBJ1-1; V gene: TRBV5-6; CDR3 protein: CASSLVGTEAFF; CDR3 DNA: TGTGCCAGCAGCCTAGTGGGCACTGAAGCTTTCTTT
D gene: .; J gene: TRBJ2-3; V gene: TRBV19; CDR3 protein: CASSIGAGSTDTQYF; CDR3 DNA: TGTGCCAGTAGTATAGGTGCAGGGAGCACAGATACGCAGTATTTT
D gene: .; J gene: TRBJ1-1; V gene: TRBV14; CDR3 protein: CASSQRGNTEAFF; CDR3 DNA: TGTGCCAGCAGCCAACGCGGAAACACTGAAGCTTTCTTT
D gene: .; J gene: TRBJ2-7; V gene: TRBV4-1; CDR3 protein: CASSQDRWLGSEQYF; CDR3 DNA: TGCGCCAGCAGCCAAGATCGGTGGCTAGGCTCCGAGCAGTACTTC